The text below deals with one T cell receptor (beta chain). Time point: baseline pretreatment blood. The sample's treatment: 15 Gy SBRT to primary tumor, nephrectomy 4 weeks later. The sample is drawn from a study of radiation and T cells in renal cell carcinoma. CDR3 length: 15 amino acids. From germline, CDR1 is MNHNY and CDR2 SVGAGI (reference sequence). Trimming pared 2 bases from V and 4 bases from J, leaving 9 bases between. Generated by immunoSEQ multiplex PCR, the TCRdb table keeps only in-frame clones and is missing some. In the table there are about 130,000 clones, roughly 80% of which are singletons.

Material: blood, obtained from a patient whose treatment included radiotherapy and nephrectomy. The sequence was obtained from a woman aged 55-70 years with renal cell carcinoma. The chain combines TRBV6-6 with TRBJ1-6; a weak D match, TRBD1 (5 bases). Here the CDR3 DNA reads TGTGCCAGCAGTTACGAGGCAGGGTATAATTCACCCCTCCACTTT. Translated: CASSYEAGYNSPLHF.